Listed below are T cell receptor beta chains from one sample, sequenced in a study of blood T cell repertoires in COVID-19. Only in-frame clones appear in the TCRdb table, and some are missing; sequencing was by immunoSEQ multiplex PCR. The sample records 250,000 to 350,000 clones, roughly 90% being singletons. Sequenced material: peripheral blood. The receptor source for this set is a young man with acute or convalescent COVID-19. The CDR3 runs from the conserved cysteine through the conserved F or W. A D gene is named only where the DNA matches it firmly. Size is omitted from some rows. Given values are once, few, many or a class for expanded clones.

>15|TRBJ1-2|-|TRBD1|TRBV10-2
CASSETRTGGVGYTF
TGCGCCAGCAGTGAGACCCGGACAGGGGGCGTCGGCTACACCTTC
>14|TRBJ1-2|-|TRBD1|TRBV10-3
CAISAPDRGNGYTF
TGTGCCATCAGTGCCCCGGACAGGGGGAATGGCTACACCTTC
>15|TRBJ1-1|-|-|TRBV19
CASRVLRERDTEAFF
TGTGCCAGCCGGGTGTTACGGGAAAGGGACACTGAAGCTTTCTTT
>16|TRBJ2-2|-|-|TRBV19
CASSLRRQVQVGELFF
TGTGCCAGTAGCCTCAGGCGACAGGTACAAGTCGGGGAGCTGTTTTTT
>17|TRBJ2-3|-|TRBD2|TRBV5-1
CASSLGLAGGQGDTQYF
TGCGCCAGCAGCTTGGGACTAGCGGGGGGTCAGGGGGATACGCAGTATTTT
>13|TRBJ1-2|few|-|TRBV9
CASSVALDYGYTF
TGTGCCAGCAGCGTAGCTCTAGACTATGGCTACACCTTC
>21|TRBJ2-1|-|TRBD2|TRBV5-1
CASSLAPHGLAGGFSYNEQFF
TGCGCCAGCAGCTTGGCGCCACATGGACTAGCGGGAGGGTTTTCCTACAATGAGCAGTTCTTC
>16|TRBJ2-3|-|TRBD2|TRBV3-1/TRBV3-2
CASSSRTSGGRDTQYF
TGTGCCAGCAGCTCCCGGACTAGCGGGGGCAGAGATACGCAGTATTTT
>14|TRBJ1-1|-|-|TRBV28
CATNTRGVNTEAFF
TGTGCCACCAATACCAGGGGTGTGAACACTGAAGCTTTCTTT
>15|TRBJ2-1|-|TRBD2|TRBV12-5
CASGPGLAETNEQFF
TGTGCTAGTGGCCCCGGACTAGCGGAGACCAATGAGCAGTTCTTC
>14|TRBJ1-5|-|-|TRBV6-6
CASSSEVSNQPQHF
TGTGCCAGCAGTTCCGAGGTCAGCAATCAGCCCCAGCATTTT
>14|TRBJ2-1|-|-|TRBV28
CASSLFTQNNEQFF
TGTGCCAGCAGTTTATTCACACAGAACAATGAGCAGTTCTTC
>14|TRBJ1-1|-|-|TRBV7-9
CASSLPPVATEAFF
TGTGCCAGCAGCTTACCCCCCGTGGCCACTGAAGCTTTCTTT
>16|TRBJ1-3|-|TRBD1|TRBV28
CASSLEGAPSGNTIYF
TGTGCCAGCAGTTTAGAGGGGGCCCCCTCTGGAAACACCATATATTTT
>14|TRBJ1-2|-|-|TRBV13
CASSSPRRDYGYTF
TGTGCCAGCAGCTCCCCTAGGCGCGACTATGGCTACACCTTC
>16|TRBJ2-1|-|-|TRBV7-9
CASSHFRVYLQWEQFF
TGTGCCAGCAGCCATTTCCGGGTCTATCTACAATGGGAGCAGTTCTTC
>13|TRBJ1-1|-|-|TRBV27
CASSYRPNTEAFF
TGTGCCAGCAGTTACAGACCGAACACTGAAGCTTTCTTT
>17|TRBJ1-2|-|TRBD1|TRBV9
CASSVASITGGLDGYTF
TGTGCCAGCAGCGTAGCGAGCATCACAGGGGGTCTGGATGGCTACACCTTC
>15|TRBJ2-2|-|-|TRBV5-1
CASTLISGRGGELFF
TGCGCCAGCACCTTAATTAGCGGACGAGGAGGGGAGCTGTTTTTT
>14|TRBJ1-5|-|-|TRBV7-8
CASSLQFSNQPQHF
TGTGCCAGCAGCTTACAGTTTAGCAATCAGCCCCAGCATTTT
>13|TRBJ1-3|many|-|TRBV19
CASSIIEGNTIYF
TGTGCCAGTAGTATTATCGAGGGAAACACCATATATTTT
>15|TRBJ1-2|few|-|TRBV7-8
CASSLVGSGDYGYTF
TGTGCCAGCAGCCTGGTCGGGTCGGGGGACTATGGCTACACCTTC
>14|TRBJ1-3|-|TRBD1|TRBV6-5
CASSRQGSGNTIYF
TGTGCCAGCAGCCGACAGGGTAGTGGAAACACCATATATTTT
>15|TRBJ1-6|-|-|TRBV30
CAWSPIDRQDSPLHF
TGTGCCTGGAGCCCTATAGACAGGCAAGATTCACCCCTCCACTTT
>14|TRBJ2-1|-|TRBD1|TRBV9
CASSVGQGYNEQFF
TGTGCCAGCAGCGTCGGACAGGGGTACAATGAGCAGTTCTTC
>14|TRBJ2-5|-|TRBD2|TRBV7-8
CAGGLAGRQETQYF
TGTGCCGGAGGACTAGCGGGAAGGCAGGAGACCCAGTACTTC
>13|TRBJ1-1|-|TRBD1|TRBV30
CAWSRGGPTEAFF
TGTGCCTGGTCCCGAGGGGGCCCCACTGAAGCTTTCTTT
>15|TRBJ1-2|-|-|TRBV24-1
CATSDPMTESYGYTF
TGTGCCACCAGTGATCCTATGACAGAATCCTATGGCTACACCTTC
>15|TRBJ2-2|-|TRBD1|TRBV5-4
CASSLPGGFVGELFF
TGTGCCAGCAGCTTACCAGGGGGCTTCGTCGGGGAGCTGTTTTTT
>14|TRBJ2-7|-|-|TRBV10-1
CASSGSTDAYEQYF
TGCGCCAGCAGTGGTTCGACAGACGCCTACGAGCAGTACTTC
>12|TRBJ2-5|-|-|TRBV5-1
CASSLTRETQYF
TGCGCCAGCAGCTTGACGAGGGAGACCCAGTACTTC
>13|TRBJ1-5|-|TRBD1|TRBV14
CASSHEQGQPQHF
TGTGCCAGCAGCCACGAACAGGGGCAGCCCCAGCATTTT
>16|TRBJ1-2|-|-|TRBV6-1
CASSEAIGDPSYGYTF
TGTGCCAGCAGTGAAGCGATCGGGGATCCTAGCTATGGCTACACCTTC
>13|TRBJ1-3|-|-|TRBV4-1
CASSYTSGNTIYF
TGCGCCAGCAGTTACACCTCTGGAAACACCATATATTTT
>15|TRBJ1-5|few|-|TRBV30
CAWSVSGNQNQPQHF
TGTGCCTGGAGTGTTTCGGGGAATCAAAATCAGCCCCAGCATTTT
>12|TRBJ1-2|-|-|TRBV7-9
CASSVTGRASYF
TGTGCCAGCAGCGTCACCGGGAGAGCCAGCTACTTC
>15|TRBJ2-6|-|-|TRBV6-4
CASSTGTSGANVLTF
TGTGCCAGCAGTACAGGGACCTCTGGGGCCAACGTCCTGACTTTC
>14|TRBJ2-3|-|TRBD2|TRBV5-4
CASSLSAGADTQYF
TGTGCCAGCAGCTTGTCAGCGGGAGCCGATACGCAGTATTTT
>19|TRBJ2-4|-|-|TRBV11-2
CASSPGGQASYILRDIQYF
TGTGCCAGCAGCCCGGGTGGGCAGGCGAGTTATATATTGAGGGACATTCAGTACTTC
>13|TRBJ1-1|-|-|TRBV28
CATFNRDRAEAFF
TGTGCCACCTTTAACAGGGACCGTGCTGAAGCTTTCTTT
>13|TRBJ1-1|once|-|TRBV27
CASSLLGGTEAFF
TGTGCCAGCAGTTTATTAGGCGGGACTGAAGCTTTCTTT
>15|TRBJ1-1|-|TRBD1|TRBV27
CASSQTPGGRTEAFF
TGTGCCAGCAGTCAAACCCCAGGGGGGAGAACTGAAGCTTTCTTT
>18|TRBJ2-5|-|-|TRBV21-1
CASSNRPGTSGGAETQYF
TGTGCCAGCAGCAACCGTCCCGGGACTAGCGGGGGGGCGGAGACCCAGTACTTC
>13|TRBJ1-2|-|TRBD1|TRBV6-5
CASSPGGLYGYTF
TGTGCCAGCAGTCCAGGGGGCCTCTATGGCTACACCTTC
>14|TRBJ1-5|-|-|TRBV6-5
CASSFLGSNQPQHF
TGTGCCAGCAGTTTCCTAGGCAGCAATCAGCCCCAGCATTTT
>16|TRBJ2-3|-|TRBD1|TRBV3-1/TRBV3-2
CASSQTGGAVSDTQYF
TGTGCCAGCAGCCAAACAGGGGGCGCGGTTTCAGATACGCAGTATTTT
>11|TRBJ2-5|-|-|TRBV10-3
CASGVQETQYF
TGTGCCAGCGGGGTCCAGGAGACCCAGTACTTC
>15|TRBJ1-1|-|-|TRBV4-2
CASSQETPWNTEAFF
TGTGCCAGCAGCCAAGAGACACCCTGGAACACTGAAGCTTTCTTT
>15|TRBJ2-3|few|-|TRBV9
CASSALPRGTDTQYF
TGTGCCAGCAGCGCGCTACCCCGGGGCACAGATACGCAGTATTTT
>15|TRBJ2-2|-|TRBD2|TRBV7-9
CASSRGLAGAGELFF
TGTGCCAGCAGCCGGGGACTAGCGGGAGCCGGGGAGCTGTTTTTT
>14|TRBJ1-5|-|-|TRBV3-1/TRBV3-2
CASSHGLLNQPQHF
TGTGCCAGCAGCCATGGCCTGCTCAATCAGCCCCAGCATTTT
>14|TRBJ2-1|-|-|TRBV27
CASTSAGGHNEQFF
TGTGCCAGCACTTCCGCCGGGGGTCACAATGAGCAGTTCTTC
>14|TRBJ1-2|-|-|TRBV19
CASSPRTGRGGYTF
TGTGCCAGTAGTCCGCGAACGGGCCGGGGTGGCTACACCTTC